The source of this T cell receptor (beta chain) is a study of cytomegalovirus exposure and HLA in healthy donors (dated by TCRdb to about 2017). Regarding the research as a whole: An earlier analysis of 587 of the donors reported about 260 Gb of sequence data and about 120 million unique TCR beta sequences obtained from about 170 million T cells. Around 320 gigabases of sequencing data and 70 million to 100 million unique TCR sequences were included in an early release covering roughly 600 HLA-typed donors. Of the roughly 420 genotyped donors, 81% were placed in the genetic ancestry cluster associated with self-reported Caucasian donors. The aim of the study was to test whether cataloging public T cell receptors could identify signatures of past pathogen exposure. Using immunosequencing, the study profiled T cell repertoires from 500 to 800 subjects and related those repertoires to cytomegalovirus serostatus. Along with the roughly 700-subject first cohort, a separate validation cohort of roughly 110 different subjects was used. The study combined high-throughput TCR immunosequencing, statistical association of individual TCRs with disease status, and machine learning to predict cytomegalovirus infection status. A later analysis re-examined previously published TCR beta repertoires from roughly 720 donors and added high-resolution HLA genotyping to investigate patterns of TCR occurrence. In the later analysis, no new phenotypic data were used to find candidate immune exposures; instead, reliance was placed on TCR beta sequences and their occurrence across donors. In an earlier analysis of a few hundred of the donors, high-throughput TCR beta sequencing was used to judge whether each TCR beta V gene segment behaved as functional or pseudogenic. Donor age, sex, ethnicity and CMV serostatus were compiled alongside the repertoire data. Genome-wide SNP genotypes for about 65% of the 666 donors were used in a later genetic analysis, which treated that subset as a discovery cohort. All discovery cohort repertoires had been generated on a single sequencing platform. Class I and class II HLA loci were covered by the typing at four-digit resolution. The number of donors typed differed by locus, with about 629-630 for A, B, C, DRB1 and DQB1, approximately 500 for DQA1, 600 to 610 for DPA1, and around 430 for DPB1. Roughly 5 DR-DQ haplotypes were handled as single units for association and clustering, since linkage in the cohort was strong. Among about 410 genotyped donors of the cohort, an average of roughly 230,000 unique TCR beta nucleotide sequences was sequenced per donor, of which approximately 18% were non-productive. Results and caveats for the whole study, not just this receptor: Because some donors lacked HLA typing at each locus, the association tests relied only on the typed subset. The sequencing pipeline was judged likely to have produced a cluster of highly shared sequence variants as a technical artifact. Immune exposure information for the cohort was limited to CMV serostatus. Correlated functional status among segregating V segments might reflect linkage disequilibrium, but an unknown experimental factor could not be ruled out. A total of 164 TCR beta chains were listed by the study as associated with cytomegalovirus. In a later genetic analysis, a missense DCLRE1C variant was associated with V-gene and J-gene trimming of TCR beta chains, and the association was replicated in an independent cohort. The authors suggested that the approach could potentially be generalized to other disease states and immunological phenotypes. In a later analysis, HLA-associated TCR beta chains showed more clonal expansion and lower generation probabilities than non-associated chains that were equally common. A further reported finding was that TCR beta sequences accurately predicted the HLA-A and HLA-B alleles for most subjects in the first cohort. A later genetic analysis reported fewer N-insertions in productive TCRs among donors in an Asian-associated ancestry cluster than the roughly 670-donor mean. In a later analysis, several top co-occurrence clusters were reported to appear linked to parvovirus B19, influenza, CMV and Epstein-Barr virus. Presence/absence analyses assumed roughly uniform sequencing depth across donors, an assumption that may not hold. When HLA alleles, especially DR and DQ, strongly co-occurred, TCR associations were difficult to assign to individual alleles. A later analysis associated about 17,000 TCR beta sequences with specific HLA alleles at a false discovery rate of 0.05. In vitro tests confirmed that a few of the cytomegalovirus-associated TCR beta chains recognize cytomegalovirus antigens. The cohort was sequenced for TCR beta chains only, and without alpha or paired-chain data the features that could be detected were limited. Some IMGT-functional V segments, including TRBV6-2 and TRBV6-3, could not be distinguished by the 87-base-pair reads and were therefore excluded. The earlier analysis of about 600 of the donors excluded fewer than 20 rarely observed V segments, including chromosome 9 orphons, because counts were too low. In an earlier analysis of under 600 of the donors, most TCR beta V segments were observed in productive rearrangements about 90% or about 30% of the time, broadly matching IMGT annotations. According to a later analysis, most CMV-associated TCR beta chains appeared to be HLA-restricted, and the HLA associations seemed to be driven largely by CMV exposure. A later analysis found that TCR association rates varied across HLA loci, with DRB1 alleles showing the most associated TCRs and HLA-C alleles the fewest. The classifier was reported to diagnose cytomegalovirus status with high specificity and sensitivity in both the original and validation cohorts. Most TCR sequences were seen in very few donors, while some public TCRs were found in many individuals.

Library preparation used the immunoSEQ multiplex PCR assay. For the multiplex PCR, a mixture combining 60 forward primers for TCR Vbeta segments and 13 reverse primers for TCR Jbeta segments was used. The CDR3 region of rearranged TCR beta genes was amplified from genomic DNA with a multiplex PCR assay. On the Illumina HiSeq System, the amplified TCR beta libraries were sequenced as 87-base-pair reads. On the study's bioinformatics: A later analysis counted tens of millions of unique TCR beta chains across the 600 to 850 repertoires, and 9 million to 14 million of these chains were shared by at least two donors. A nearest-neighbor algorithm error-corrected the raw reads and collapsed the reads into unique sequences, merging closely related sequences to remove PCR and sequencing errors. Alignment of CDR3 sequences to IMGT reference sequences was used to assign V, D and J gene segments. For a sequence to be retained, a match of at least six nucleotides was required to both a V gene segment and a J gene segment. A rearrangement counted as productive if the CDR3 had no stop codons and remained in frame with V and J, and every other rearrangement counted as non-productive. Following IMGT convention, CDR3 was defined as the stretch from the second conserved V-encoded cysteine to the conserved J-encoded phenylalanine. Sequences without an unambiguous match to a single V gene segment were excluded from the earlier analysis of several hundred of the donors. An earlier analysis of several hundred of the donors called V segments functional above 56.7% productive rearrangements and segregating when the between-donor standard deviation exceeded 5%. To diagnose cytomegalovirus status from the catalog of TCR beta chain sequences, a statistical classification framework was built. In a later analysis, V and J genes were assigned by comparing TCR nucleotide sequences against IMGT/GENE-DB human TR gene sequences. A later analysis assigned CDR3 sequences and most-parsimonious VDJ recombination scenarios with the TCRdist pipeline. A later analysis defined each TCR beta chain by its CDR3 amino acid sequence plus V-gene family, and excluded reads lacking a unique V-gene family. In a later analysis, 500 to 650 highly shared, low-generation-probability nucleotide sequences were removed to address suspected cross-contamination and a sequencing artifact. A later analysis calculated a clonal expansion index for each public chain from normalized within-repertoire ranks of inferred template counts. In a later analysis, generation probabilities were computed using a VDJ recombination model fitted to out-of-frame rearrangements, and the results were checked against IGoR. In a later analysis, hypergeometric tests were used to score TCR-TCR, TCR-HLA and TCR-CMV co-occurrence, with a repertoire-size bias correction applied to TCR pairs. A later analysis estimated false discovery rates by permuting HLA or CMV assignments 20 times. In a later analysis, co-occurring TCRs were grouped using DBSCAN, with TCRdist sequence similarity added in when clustering inside HLA-allele-positive subsets. Co-occurrence clustering excluded repertoires with fewer than 30,000 or more than 120,000 public chains, plus five with anomalous nucleotide sharing. TCRdb carries this immuneACCESS record with in-frame sequences only. Its versions omit some clonotypes, under half of them owing to an unresolved V gene in the studies checked, with the rest unexplained. The DNA gave D and trimming, while V, J and clone size come from that table. This sample holds about 190,000 clones; roughly 80% were observed only once. The top ten clones comprise over 5.5% of the sample.

The germline V end is reduced by 7 bases and the J end by 5 bases; junction bases left unmatched: 7. The germline V gene (reference sequence) provides CDR1 MNHEY and CDR2 SMNVEV. The CDR3 covers 15 residues, taking in both the cysteine and the phenylalanine. The only DNA kept is the CDR3, 45 bases in frame from the first base. About this clone itself: No antigen is known for it. No much larger clone exists at a distance of one base, and base qualities are not known.

The cohort comprised 666 healthy bone marrow donors. At the time of sampling, every cohort member was nominally healthy, though immune exposures that went unrecorded were likely present. The donor tested CMV seropositive and was one of the 289 seropositive cohort members. Every donor gave a peripheral blood sample, and the peripheral blood mononuclear cells from that sample were used for TCR beta sequencing. Genomic DNA extraction from the blood cell samples was performed with the Qiagen DNeasy Blood Extraction Kit. This chain is built from TRBV27 and TRBJ1-6, and 8 junction bases match TRBD1. Source material: PBMCs. The sequence derives from a man between 35 and 55 years old in good health and CMV-seropositive. The CDR3 protein: CASTTRGLNNSPLHF. The DNA sequence is as follows: TGTGCCAGCACCACCAGGGGGCTCAATAATTCACCCCTCCACTTT.